This TCR beta chain was sequenced for a study of liver allograft versus peripheral blood T cells. Study information: Recipients' peripheral blood served as the comparator for T cell receptor repertoires in transplanted livers.

TCRdb re-called the reads through MiXCR, storing one row per CDR3 protein. The table has about 7,800 distinct CDR3 sequences, about 15% seen once; the top ten hold about 1.4%. Trimming removed 2 bases from V and 2 bases from J, with 7 bases in between. CDR3 size: 14 residues. The germline gives CDR1 MNHEY, CDR2 SVGEGT. On this clonotype itself: One base away lies a much larger clone, so this may be a sequencing read error.

This receptor was taken from a human patient who had a liver transplant. Some T cells here may be from the graft donor. The chain is built from TRBV6-2 or TRBV6-3 and TRBJ1-3; D is undetermined. CDR3 nucleotides: TGTGCCAGCAGTTACCGGACGGCTGGAAACACCATATATTTT. Translated: CASSYRTAGNTIYF.